This TCR beta chain was documented in a study of T cell repertoires in cytomegalovirus infection. Study in general: Recently identified HLA-C-restricted and well-studied HLA-B-restricted CMV epitopes were used.

Germline assignment: CDR1 SEHNR and CDR2 FQNEAQ (reference sequence). V dropped 5 bases and J dropped 4 bases, with 14 bases sitting between them. This CDR3 is built from 14 residues. This clonotype occurred many times. Its antigen is currently unknown. MiXCR, run by TCRdb on the reads, gives a single entry per CDR3 protein. The table lists around 750,000 distinct CDR3 sequences, about 30% of them singletons. Sequenced here: cultured CD8+ T cells from PBMCs, sampled from culture after CMV antigen stimulation. This receptor was identified in a human donor in good health (CMV status not recorded). Some clones in this sample may be carry-over from other donors' samples. V gene TRBV7-9 combines with J gene TRBJ1-2; no reliable D call. CDR3 bases: TGTGCCAGCAGCCTCCTTTGGCAGCTCTATGGCTACACCTTC. Protein: CASSLLWQLYGYTF.